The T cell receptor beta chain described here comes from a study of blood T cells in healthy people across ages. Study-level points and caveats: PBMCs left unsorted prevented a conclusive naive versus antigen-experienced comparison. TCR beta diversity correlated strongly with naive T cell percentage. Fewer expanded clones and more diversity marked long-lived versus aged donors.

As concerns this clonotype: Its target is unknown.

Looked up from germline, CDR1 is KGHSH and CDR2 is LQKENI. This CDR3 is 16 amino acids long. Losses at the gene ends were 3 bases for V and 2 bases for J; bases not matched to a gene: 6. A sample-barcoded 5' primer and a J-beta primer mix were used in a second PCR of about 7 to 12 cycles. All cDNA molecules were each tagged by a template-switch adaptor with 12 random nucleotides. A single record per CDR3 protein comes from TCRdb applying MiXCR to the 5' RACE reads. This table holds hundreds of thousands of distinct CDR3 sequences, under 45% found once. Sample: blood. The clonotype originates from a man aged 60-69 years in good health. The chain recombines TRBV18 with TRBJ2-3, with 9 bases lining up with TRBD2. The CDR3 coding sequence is TGTGCCAGCTCACCTCCTAGCGGGACTTACACAGATACGCAGTATTTT. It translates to CASSPPSGTYTDTQYF. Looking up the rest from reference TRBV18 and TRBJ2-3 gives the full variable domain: NAGVMQNPRHLVRRRGQEARLRCSPMKGHSHVYWYRQLPEEGLKFMVYLQKENIIDESGMPKERFSAEFPKEGPSILRIQQVVRGDSAAYFCASSPPSGTYTDTQYFGPGTRLTVL.